Given below is one T cell receptor (beta chain) in context. Its specificity is unknown. CDR1 and CDR2 (germline): MGHRA, YSYEKL. V dropped 1 base and J dropped 7 bases, with 16 bases sitting between them. The CDR3 totals 15 residues. A second PCR, run for roughly 6 to 11 cycles, used a sample-barcoded 5' primer plus a J-beta primer mix. Using its own MiXCR run on the 5' RACE reads, TCRdb lists one record per CDR3 protein. The top ten clones hold roughly 3.8% of a sample with about 800,000 distinct CDR3 sequences, approximately 25% of them seen once. The data belong to a study of blood T cells in healthy people across ages. Findings and caveats of the study: When one million T cells were used, diversity estimates were thought to be underestimates.

The sample was also linked to a second study, of T cells of mothers and their children. That work contributes: Samples were provided by three healthy Caucasian mothers and their six children.

Material for sequencing was blood. The rearrangement joins TRBV4-1 to TRBJ2-5, with D perhaps matching TRBD2 (5 bases). This clonotype was obtained from a boy younger than 18 in good health. CDR3 sequence: CASSQGRTGSATQYF. For the CDR3, the DNA is TGCGCCAGCAGCCAAGGACGGACGGGGAGTGCGACCCAGTACTTC.